The 15 T cell receptor beta chains presented below share a single source sample, sequenced in a study of CD8+CD57+ T cells in acquired aplastic anemia. Investigators profiled TCR beta VDJ and CDR3 from genomic DNA template. TCRdb analysed the reads with MiXCR anew, one entry per CDR3 protein. The data contain around 190,000 distinct CDR3 sequences, less than 50% of them singletons. Patients who underwent sequencing had shown CD8+CD57+ cell expansion by flow cytometry. Material: sorted CD4+, CD8+, or CD8+CD57+ T cells (not recorded which) from PBMCs. The receptors stem from a human donor with aplastic anemia.

This clonotype has a single count. The V call is TRBV5-1, the J call TRBJ2-7; 8 bases align to TRBD2. V gave up 6 bases and J gave up 1 base; unmatched junction bases: 9. This CDR3 has 15 residues. The V gene's germline CDR1 is SGHRS and CDR2 YFSETQ. The CDR3 nucleotides are TGCGCCAGCACGCGTTTAGCGGGAAATTCCTACGAGCAGTACTTC. This codes for CASTRLAGNSYEQYF.

This clonotype was seen ten or more times. The chain's CDR3 is CASSLVGQEFF. The CDR3 DNA is TGTGCCAGCAGTTTAGTAGGACAGGAGTTCTTC. This sequence joins TRBV12-3 or TRBV12-4 and TRBJ2-1; 7 nucleotides align to TRBD1. V shed 1 base, J shed 14 bases, and the junction held 2 bases outside the gene matches. The CDR3 spans 11 residues.

This clonotype was observed at least ten times. J is TRBJ2-5 and V is TRBV14, with D tentatively TRBD1 or TRBD2 (5 bases each). The CDR3 totals 14 residues. V was trimmed by 3 bases and J by 7 bases, leaving 15 bases between them. CDR1 and CDR2 from the germline V gene are SGHDN and FVKESK. The CDR3 is CASSQGLTGGTQYF. CDR3 nucleotides: TGTGCCAGCAGCCAGGGTCTCACAGGAGGGACCCAGTACTTC.

The V call is TRBV27, the J call TRBJ2-7; 10 bases match TRBD1. Germline assignment: CDR1 MNHEY and CDR2 SMNVEV (reference sequence). The CDR3 has 16 amino acids. The V gene end was trimmed by 3 bases and the J gene end by 6 bases; junction bases not matched to a gene: 11. The CDR3 region has the DNA TGTGCCAGCAGTTTGTGGTCCGGGACAGGGGCCCTCGAGCAGTACTTC. Translation gives CASSLWSGTGALEQYF.

At least ten counts were recorded for this clonotype. V gene TRBV2 combines with J gene TRBJ2-7; 9 bases fit TRBD1. V gave up 8 bases and J gave up 6 bases; unmatched junction bases: 14. Germline values: CDR1 SNHLY, CDR2 FYNNEI. This CDR3 has 15 amino acids. For the CDR3, the DNA is TGTGCCAGCGTCGACCCGGGACAGGGAGGCCTCGAGCAGTACTTC. The encoded protein is CASVDPGQGGLEQYF.

The rearrangement joins TRBV29-1 to TRBJ1-4; 10 bases are a match to TRBD1. V shed 6 bases, J shed 8 bases, and the junction held 18 bases outside the gene matches. The length of the CDR3 is 17 residues. CDR1 and CDR2 from the germline V gene are SQVTM and ANQGSEA. CDR3 DNA: TGCAGCGTAGCCGGGACAGGGGATGAACAGGGCGGGGAAAAACTGTTTTTT. This encodes CSVAGTGDEQGGEKLFF.

The chain is built from TRBV30 and TRBJ1-2; maybe TRBD1 (5 bases). Between the trimmed V and J ends, which lost 0 bases and 5 bases, there was a span of 19 bases. CDR1 is GTSNPN and CDR2 is SVGIG in the germline V gene (reference sequence). The CDR3 spans 16 residues. The CDR3 loop reads CAWSVPYLRGIYGYTF. The CDR3 region has the DNA TGTGCCTGGAGTGTACCTTACCTAAGGGGAATATATGGCTACACCTTC.

The chain combines TRBV7-2 with TRBJ2-7, with 7 nucleotides matching TRBD2. V trimming: 4 bases; J trimming: 4 bases; junction bases outside the gene matches: 7. Germline CDR1 and CDR2: SGHTA and FQGNSA. The length of the CDR3 is 14 residues. CDR3 in DNA: TGTGCCAGCAGCTCGGGGAGGGGCGGGTACGAGCAGTACTTC. Residues: CASSSGRGGYEQYF. Based on the CDR3 plus reference TRBV7-2 and TRBJ2-7, the full variable domain is GAGVSQSPSNKVTEKGKDVELRCDPISGHTALYWYRQSLGQGLEFLIYFQGNSAPDKSGLPSDRFSAERTGGSVSTLTIQRTQQEDSAVYLCASSSGRGGYEQYFGPGTRLTVT.

This clonotype was recorded at least ten times. For the CDR3, the DNA is TGCAGTGCTAGTACAGGGAGGACTAATGAGCAGTTCTTC. Its translation: CSASTGRTNEQFF. J is TRBJ2-1 and V is TRBV20-1; TRBD1 or TRBD2 may be the D gene (6 bases each). Germline CDR1 and CDR2: DFQATT and SNEGSKA (reference sequence). The length of the CDR3 is 13 residues. Trimming took off 3 bases at V and 7 bases at J, with 13 bases between the two ends.

The J gene is TRBJ2-1, the V gene TRBV15; 12 bases agree with TRBD2. Germline V gene lookup returns CDR1 LNHNV and CDR2 YYDKDF (reference sequence). This CDR3 comprises 15 residues. Trimming at V came to 5 bases and at J to 9 bases, leaving 8 bases not matched to a gene. The CDR3 loop is CATSASLAGGGEQFF. For the CDR3, the DNA is TGTGCCACCAGCGCATCGCTAGCGGGGGGGGGTGAGCAGTTCTTC.

The chain employs TRBV29-1 and TRBJ2-5; 7 bases map to TRBD1. Looked up from germline, CDR1 is SQVTM and CDR2 is ANQGSEA. With 4 bases clipped from V and 5 bases from J, the junction kept 16 bases outside the gene matches. The CDR3 is made up of 16 amino acids. The CDR3: CSVARGATGYAETQYF. The CDR3 DNA sequence: TGCAGCGTTGCAAGAGGGGCGACAGGGTATGCGGAGACCCAGTACTTC.

This chain connects TRBV4-1 to TRBJ2-1; D remains unclear. CDR1 and CDR2 (germline): MGHRA, YSYEKL. The CDR3 is 16 amino acids. V lost 2 bases to trimming and J lost 4 bases, with 15 bases between them. The CDR3 bases are TGCGCCAGCAGCCAACTTCTCCTAGACGGATACAATGAGCAGTTCTTC. Translating it yields CASSQLLLDGYNEQFF.

This clonotype was picked up a small number of times. The J gene is TRBJ1-2, the V gene TRBV3-1; weak D call: TRBD1 (5 bases). V gave up 3 bases and J gave up 4 bases, with 15 bases separating them. Germline-derived CDR1 and CDR2 are LGHDT and YNNKEL (reference sequence). This CDR3 spans 15 amino acids. The chain's CDR3 is CASSHRRWGRYGYTF. For the CDR3, the DNA is TGTGCCAGCAGCCATCGAAGGTGGGGACGCTATGGCTACACCTTC. Complete variable domain (other parts from reference TRBV3-1 and TRBJ1-2): DTAVSQTPKYLVTQMGNDKSIKCEQNLGHDTMYWYKQDSKKFLKIMFSYNNKELIINETVPNRFSPKSPDKAHLNLHINSLELGDSAVYFCASSHRRWGRYGYTFGSGTRLTVV.

V is TRBV24-1 and J is TRBJ1-4; 8 bases are a match to TRBD1. CDR1 is KGHDR, CDR2 SFDVKD, per germline. V was clipped by 4 bases and J by 5 bases; unmatched bases: 5. The CDR3 loop spans 15 amino acids. The DNA of the CDR3 is TGTGCCACCAGTGAGGGGGACAGGTCGAATGAAAAACTGTTTTTT. Amino acids: CATSEGDRSNEKLFF.

The V and J genes are TRBV19 and TRBJ1-2; 7 positions match TRBD1. Unmatched junction bases numbered 3, after V lost 3 bases and J lost 5 bases. Germline lookup yields CDR1 LNHDA and CDR2 SQIVND (reference sequence). This CDR3 spans 13 amino acids. The CDR3 coding sequence is TGTGCCAGTAGTATGGGACAGATATATGGCTACACCTTC. Translating gives CASSMGQIYGYTF.